These 19 T cell receptor beta chains originate from one sample sequenced in a study of cytomegalovirus exposure and HLA in healthy donors. With 60 Vbeta and 13 Jbeta primers, the PCR was carried out. Sequencing was performed with immunoSEQ multiplex PCR; in TCRdb, only in-frame clones are kept and a portion is missing. The listing contains under 130,000 clones. Sample: PBMCs. These receptors came from a man in his fifties in good health and CMV-seronegative.

CDR3 coding DNA: TGCAGCGTTGAAGGAGGGACAGCCAGGAACACTGAAGCTTTCTTT. Protein sequence: CSVEGGTARNTEAFF. The chain links TRBV29-1 to TRBJ1-1, with 7 bases matching TRBD1. With V trimmed by 1 base and J by 1 base, 6 bases remained unmatched. CDR3 size: 15 residues. Germline lookup yields CDR1 SQVTM and CDR2 ANQGSEA.

The chain couples TRBV5-5 to TRBJ1-5; TRBD1 aligns across 7 bases. Per the germline V gene, CDR1 is SGHKS and CDR2 is YYEKEE (reference sequence). The CDR3 is 15 residues long. V dropped 4 bases and J dropped 0; count of bases not matched to a gene: 4. CDR3 nucleotides: TGTGCCAGCAGCCTTGGACAGGTTAGCAATCAGCCCCAGCATTTT. Translating it yields CASSLGQVSNQPQHF.

The V gene is TRBV30, the J gene TRBJ2-2; 7 nucleotides agree with TRBD2. V trimming: 2 bases; J trimming: 6 bases; junction bases outside the gene matches: 3. CDR3 length: 13 residues. The germline gives CDR1 GTSNPN, CDR2 SVGIG (reference sequence). CDR3 sequence: CAWSMGGAGELFF. CDR3 nucleotide sequence: TGTGCCTGGAGTATGGGAGGGGCCGGGGAGCTGTTTTTT.

This chain uses TRBV5-1 with TRBJ2-7; 7 nucleotides line up with TRBD1. The CDR3 totals 14 residues. Germline V lookup: CDR1 SGHRS, CDR2 YFSETQ. J gave up 2 bases and V 5 bases, and 7 bases lay outside the gene matches. CDR3 loop: CASSLDRAPYEQYF. The CDR3 DNA reads TGCGCCAGCAGTCTAGACAGGGCGCCCTACGAGCAGTACTTC.

CDR3 nucleotide sequence: TGTGCCAGCAGCCCGGACAGCGGGAGATACAATGAGCAGTTCTTC. Its protein is CASSPDSGRYNEQFF. This chain connects TRBV9 to TRBJ2-1; 8 nucleotides align to TRBD2. Germline V gives CDR1 SGDLS, CDR2 YYNGEE. V lost 4 bases to trimming and J lost 4 bases; unmatched junction nucleotides: 7. The CDR3 runs to 15 residues.

The chain has TRBV10-1 and TRBJ1-3; 8 bases are a match to TRBD1. Germline values: CDR1 WNHNN, CDR2 SYGVQD (reference sequence). V lost 3 bases to trimming and J lost 2 bases; unmatched junction nucleotides: 3. The CDR3 has 15 amino acids. The CDR3 DNA reads TGCGCCAGCAGTGAAACAGGGGGACCTGGAAACACCATATATTTT. It translates to CASSETGGPGNTIYF.

The chain employs TRBV29-1 and TRBJ1-1; D call uncertain. V was cut by 7 bases and J by 1 base, with 13 bases left in between. Looked up from germline, CDR1 is SQVTM and CDR2 is ANQGSEA. CDR3 size: 13 residues. The CDR3 DNA sequence: TGCAGCGCCCGGGAGCCGGGGAACACTGAAGCTTTCTTT. It translates to CSAREPGNTEAFF.

CDR3 region: CASSLPSGETQYF. CDR3 DNA sequence: TGTGCCAGCAGCTTACCCTCGGGGGAGACCCAGTACTTC. This chain connects TRBV5-4 to TRBJ2-5; possibly TRBD2 for D (5 bases). This CDR3 is 13 amino acids long. Trimming took off 2 bases at V and 5 bases at J, with 10 bases between the two ends. Germline lookup yields CDR1 SGHNT and CDR2 YYREEE (reference sequence).

As regards this clone: At one of its ends the junction is not consistent with the germline gene, which may arise from a read error. The chain links TRBV6-1 to TRBJ1-2; 7 bases map to TRBD1. Germline assignment: CDR1 MNHNS and CDR2 SASEGT. This CDR3 contains 14 residues. The CDR3 bases are TGTGCCAGCAGTGAATCGGGACAGAACTATGGCTACGCCTTC. This codes for CASSESGQNYGYAF.

The genes are TRBV29-1 and TRBJ2-5, with TRBD1 matching 7 bases. The closer fit of TRBJ2-7 to the DNA end suggests the J call may be wrong. Germline V gives CDR1 SQVTM, CDR2 ANQGSEA. The CDR3 is 13 amino acids. The CDR3 loop reads CSAETGVDYEQYF. The CDR3 DNA sequence: TGCAGCGCAGAAACAGGGGTCGACTACGAGCAGTACTTC.

V is TRBV2 and J is TRBJ2-1, with D possibly TRBD2 on 6 matching bases. V was clipped by 3 bases and J by 15 bases, with 18 bases between them. This CDR3 spans 13 amino acids. Looked up from germline, CDR1 is SNHLY and CDR2 is FYNNEI. The CDR3 loop is CASSDASAWSRFF. The CDR3 coding sequence is TGTGCCAGCAGTGATGCTAGCGCGTGGTCTCGGTTCTTC.

The V and J genes are TRBV29-1 and TRBJ2-7; 9 nucleotides line up with TRBD1. The CDR3 consists of 11 residues. Per the germline V gene, CDR1 is SQVTM and CDR2 is ANQGSEA. Germline trimming cut 7 bases from V and 6 bases from J; bases unmatched to any gene: 4. DNA for the CDR3: TGCAGCGCGGACAGGGGATCCGAGCAGTACTTC. Its translation is CSADRGSEQYF.

The chain combines TRBV18 with TRBJ1-5; 8 bases are a match to TRBD1. The CDR3 totals 13 residues. Germline lookup yields CDR1 KGHSH and CDR2 LQKENI. V was clipped by 5 bases and J by 5 bases; unmatched bases: 2. The CDR3 region has the DNA TGTGCCAGCTCATTACAGGGGGATCAGCCCCAGCATTTT. As protein: CASSLQGDQPQHF.

The rearrangement uses TRBV5-6 and TRBJ1-2; 7 bases line up with TRBD1. Germline V gives CDR1 SGHDT, CDR2 YYEEEE. The CDR3 totals 15 residues. Trimming at V came to 5 bases and at J to 4 bases, leaving 11 bases not matched to a gene. The DNA for the CDR3 is TGTGCCAGCAGACGCCGGGACAGAGCTGTCTATGGCTACACCTTC. Translating gives CASRRRDRAVYGYTF.

The rearrangement joins TRBV18 to TRBJ2-6; D gene ambiguous. Trimming removed 3 bases from V and 0 bases from J, with 12 bases in between. Germline lookup yields CDR1 KGHSH and CDR2 LQKENI. The length of the CDR3 is 17 residues. The CDR3: CASSPLSSPSGANVLTF. The CDR3 DNA is TGTGCCAGCTCACCCTTATCGAGCCCCTCTGGGGCCAACGTCCTGACTTTC.

V gene TRBV2 combines with J gene TRBJ2-5; TRBD2 matches at 7 bases. Trimming at V came to 6 bases and at J to 4 bases, leaving 11 bases not matched to a gene. CDR3 length equals 15 residues. CDR1 is SNHLY and CDR2 is FYNNEI in the germline V gene. CDR3 DNA sequence: TGTGCCAGCAGCCCCGAGCTAGCGGTCTCAGAGACCCAGTACTTC. Its translation is CASSPELAVSETQYF. Using reference TRBV2 and TRBJ2-5 for the parts outside the CDR3, the full variable domain is EPEVTQTPSHQVTQMGQEVILRCVPISNHLYFYWYRQILGQKVEFLVSFYNNEISEKSEIFDDQFSVERPDGSNFTLKIRSTKLEDSAMYFCASSPELAVSETQYFGPGTRLLVL.

The V call is TRBV19, the J call TRBJ2-7; D possibly corresponds to TRBD1 (7 bases). V was pared by 3 bases and J by 6 bases, with 15 bases between. The CDR3 loop spans 14 amino acids. Germline CDR1 and CDR2: LNHDA and SQIVND (reference sequence). CDR3 sequence reads: CASSIFGQGGEQYF. CDR3 sequence (DNA): TGTGCCAGTAGTATCTTCGGGCAGGGGGGCGAGCAGTACTTC.

The chain links TRBV6-6 to TRBJ2-7; D remains unclear. This CDR3 region has 13 residues. V was trimmed by 6 bases and J by 3 bases, leaving 12 bases between them. From germline, CDR1 is MNHNY and CDR2 SVGAGI (reference sequence). The CDR3 region is CASSPPGLYEQYF. The CDR3 nucleotides are TGTGCCAGCAGCCCCCCGGGTCTCTACGAGCAGTACTTC.

This chain uses TRBV5-5 with TRBJ2-1, with TRBD1 matching 7 bases. The germline gives CDR1 SGHKS, CDR2 YYEKEE (reference sequence). Losses at the gene ends were 1 base for V and 3 bases for J; bases not matched to a gene: 4. This CDR3 contains 15 residues. The CDR3 protein is CASSLTGDLYNEQFF. The CDR3 DNA is TGTGCCAGCAGCTTGACAGGGGACCTCTACAATGAGCAGTTCTTC. The full variable domain, rest sourced from reference TRBV5-5 and TRBJ2-1, is DAGVTQSPTHLIKTRGQQVTLRCSPISGHKSVSWYQQVLGQGPQFIFQYYEKEERGRGNFPDRFSARQFPNYSSELNVNALLLGDSALYLCASSLTGDLYNEQFFGPGTRLTVL.